This T cell receptor (beta chain) was observed in a study of CD8 T cells in ankylosing spondylitis. TCRdb analysed the 5' RACE reads with MiXCR anew, one entry per CDR3 protein. The table records some 240,000 distinct CDR3 sequences, about a sixth of them present only once. This CDR3 has 17 amino acids. Germline CDR1 is SGHVS and CDR2 is FQNEAQ. Trimming cost V 3 bases and J 0 bases, with 15 bases left between them. This clonotype was counted at least ten times. The chain couples TRBV7-8 to TRBJ2-4; D call uncertain. The sequencing sample was made of blood, either unsorted or a sorted T cell fraction (not recorded which). The TCR sequence derives from a male donor with ankylosing spondylitis or in good health (not recorded which). This chain's CDR3 is CASSFVLGEGAKNIQYF. Written as DNA, the CDR3 is TGTGCCAGCAGCTTCGTCCTAGGAGAAGGAGCCAAAAACATTCAGTACTTC.